A single sample is the source of the 24 T cell receptor beta chains below, sequenced in a study of shared clonotypes between healthy human individuals. Here immunoSEQ multiplex PCR was the method, and the copy in TCRdb shows in-frame clones only, minus some. The sample holds about 520,000 clones, roughly 80% seen once. Sequenced input: PBMCs. The receptors stem from a middle-aged woman in good health. Some clones in this sample may be carry-over from other donors' samples.

The chain is built from TRBV29-1 and TRBJ2-3; 7 bases map to TRBD2. Per the germline V gene, CDR1 is SQVTM and CDR2 is ANQGSEA. With V trimmed by 6 bases and J by 7 bases, 13 bases remained unmatched. This CDR3 has 14 amino acids. This chain's CDR3 is CSVILAEAGYTQYF. In nucleotides, the CDR3 is TGCAGCGTCATTCTAGCGGAGGCAGGATATACGCAGTATTTT.

The chain combines TRBV27 with TRBJ2-3; no clear D. Germline V CDR1 and CDR2: MNHEY, SMNVEV (reference sequence). V was clipped by 3 bases and J by 6 bases, with 16 bases between them. This CDR3 spans 15 amino acids. The CDR3 here is CASSFNWVISDTQYF. CDR3 coding DNA: TGTGCCAGCAGTTTCAACTGGGTAATATCTGATACGCAGTATTTT.

CDR3 sequence reads: CASSVTYEQYF. In nucleotides, the CDR3 is TGTGCCAGCAGCGTAACCTACGAGCAGTACTTC. The chain recombines TRBV27 with TRBJ2-7; no reliable D call. With 6 bases removed from V and 2 bases from J, the gap between germline ends came to 5 bases. The CDR3 is 11 amino acids. CDR1 MNHEY and CDR2 SMNVEV come from the germline V gene (reference sequence).

The gene calls are TRBV5-1 and TRBJ2-1; tentatively, D is TRBD2 (6 bases). CDR3 length: 15 amino acids. Germline CDR1 is SGHRS and CDR2 is YFSETQ. V gave up 3 bases and J gave up 0 bases, with 10 bases separating them. The CDR3 DNA is TGCGCCAGCAGCTCTAGCGCCAGCTCCTACAATGAGCAGTTCTTC. Translating it yields CASSSSASSYNEQFF.

The chain is built from TRBV7-2 and TRBJ2-1; 13 bases agree with TRBD2. The V gene's germline CDR1 is SGHTA and CDR2 FQGNSA. Germline trimming cut 3 bases from V and 10 bases from J; bases unmatched to any gene: 15. The CDR3 is 18 amino acids. Here the CDR3 DNA reads TGTGCCAGCAGCTTTAGGCCCTTACTAGCGGGAGGGCCCACCGAGCAGTTCTTC. Translated: CASSFRPLLAGGPTEQFF.

DNA of the CDR3: TGCGCCAGCAGCTTCACTTTGGGGGGAGGCAGCTACGAGCAGTACTTC. Its translation is CASSFTLGGGSYEQYF. This rearrangement joins TRBV5-1 to TRBJ2-7; a weak D match, TRBD2 (6 bases). Trimming took 2 bases from V and 3 from J, leaving 18 bases between them. CDR3 length equals 16 residues. Germline CDR1 is SGHRS and CDR2 is YFSETQ.

This clone was counted ten times or more. The same CDR3 is also encoded by other DNA sequences in this sample. V gene TRBV5-6 combines with J gene TRBJ2-5; 12 bases match TRBD2. V shed 0 bases and J 5 bases; nucleotides not matched to a gene: 8. Looked up from germline, CDR1 is SGHDT and CDR2 is YYEEEE. This CDR3 is built from 17 residues. The CDR3 loop is CASSLGLAGVGPETQYF. For the CDR3, the DNA is TGTGCCAGCAGCTTGGGACTAGCGGGAGTGGGCCCCGAGACCCAGTACTTC.

The chain has TRBV10-3 and TRBJ2-7, with 8 nucleotides matching TRBD2. This CDR3 contains 15 residues. The trim removed 0 bases at V and 7 bases at J, leaving 8 bases unmatched. Germline-derived CDR1 and CDR2 are ENHRY and SYGVKD. Written as DNA, the CDR3 is TGTGCCATCAGTGAGTCTGGGCGGGGGGTAGGAGAGCAGTACTTC. Translation: CAISESGRGVGEQYF.

Regarding this clone: The same CDR3 can be traced to other DNA sequences in this sample. CDR3 protein: CSAGGNTEAFF. For the CDR3, the DNA is TGCAGTGCAGGGGGAAACACTGAAGCTTTCTTT. V gene TRBV20-1 combines with J gene TRBJ1-1, with D possibly matching TRBD1 (6 bases). Germline V CDR1 and CDR2: DFQATT, SNEGSKA (reference sequence). V was clipped by 6 bases and J by 2 bases, with 7 bases between them. This CDR3 is built from 11 residues.

The sample holds many counts of this clone. Other nucleotide sequences in the sample specify the same CDR3. V is TRBV6-4 and J is TRBJ2-3; 14 bases map to TRBD2. The germline CDR1 and CDR2 sequences are MRHNA and SNTAGT. The CDR3 is 17 residues long. V was clipped by 2 bases and J by 0 bases; unmatched bases: 1. CDR3: CASSDGTSGGSTDTQYF. CDR3 in DNA: TGTGCCAGCAGTGACGGGACTAGCGGGGGAAGCACAGATACGCAGTATTTT.

This sequence joins TRBV6-1 and TRBJ1-5, with TRBD1 matching 9 bases. Germline CDR1 is MNHNS and CDR2 is SASEGT. J was trimmed by 6 bases and V by 2 bases; bases with no gene match: 8. The CDR3 has 16 amino acids. The CDR3 DNA reads as TGTGCCAGCAGTGAACCCGGGACAGGGTTAGGTCAGCCCCAGCATTTT. Its translation is CASSEPGTGLGQPQHF.

The gene calls are TRBV2 and TRBJ1-2; tentative D call: TRBD1 (6 bases). Trimming took 1 base from V and 4 from J, leaving 13 bases between them. CDR1 SNHLY and CDR2 FYNNEI come from the germline V gene. The CDR3 covers 15 residues. As DNA, the CDR3 is TGTGCCAGCAGTGAAGGGCTGGGGGCCGGCTATGGCTACACCTTC. Residues: CASSEGLGAGYGYTF. Full variable domain (missing parts from reference TRBV2 and TRBJ1-2): EPEVTQTPSHQVTQMGQEVILRCVPISNHLYFYWYRQILGQKVEFLVSFYNNEISEKSEIFDDQFSVERPDGSNFTLKIRSTKLEDSAMYFCASSEGLGAGYGYTFGSGTRLTVV.

The genes are TRBV5-1 and TRBJ2-7; D ambiguous. The CDR3 covers 13 residues. Trimming stripped 4 bases from V and 5 bases from J, with 13 bases between. Germline V gene lookup returns CDR1 SGHRS and CDR2 YFSETQ. This CDR3 is CASSRRLGDEQYF. The DNA for the CDR3 is TGCGCCAGCAGCCGTCGTCTTGGGGACGAGCAGTACTTC.

The genes are TRBV19 and TRBJ2-2; TRBD1 is a possible D gene (6 bases). V was shortened by 2 bases and J by 7 bases, with 11 bases between the two germline ends. CDR1 is LNHDA, CDR2 SQIVND, per germline (reference sequence). The CDR3 contains 14 residues. In nucleotides, the CDR3 is TGTGCCAGTAGTATAACAGGGTCCTTCGGGGAGCTGTTTTTT. Its translation: CASSITGSFGELFF. The full variable domain, in which reference TRBV19 and TRBJ2-2 provide the parts outside the CDR3, is DGGITQSPKYLFRKEGQNVTLSCEQNLNHDAMYWYRQDPGQGLRLIYYSQIVNDFQKGDIAEGYSVSREKKESFPLTVTSAQKNPTAFYLCASSITGSFGELFFGEGSRLTVL.

The rearrangement uses TRBV15 and TRBJ2-1, with D tentatively TRBD1 or TRBD2 (5 bases each). Deletions cut 3 bases from V and 8 bases from J, with 17 bases between. Germline V gene sequence: CDR1 LNHNV, CDR2 YYDKDF (reference sequence). The CDR3 has 15 amino acids. DNA for the CDR3: TGTGCCACCAGCAGGTCGGGGCTTCGGGACGATGAGCAGTTCTTC. Translation: CATSRSGLRDDEQFF.

This clone turned up a few times. The CDR3 protein is CASSVVLAGEQFF. The CDR3 coding sequence is TGTGCCAGCAGCGTAGTACTAGCGGGTGAGCAGTTCTTC. This sequence joins TRBV9 and TRBJ2-1, with TRBD2 matching over 9 bases. Trimming cost V 0 bases and J 9 bases; bases outside gene matches: 1. The CDR3 contains 13 residues. Germline lookup yields CDR1 SGDLS and CDR2 YYNGEE.

The rearrangement joins TRBV4-1 to TRBJ1-1, with D unclear. The CDR3 has 14 residues. The V gene lost 0 bases and the J gene lost 1 base, with 6 bases spanning the gap. Germline V gives CDR1 MGHRA, CDR2 YSYEKL. The CDR3 protein is CASSQDRTNTEAFF. DNA of the CDR3: TGCGCCAGCAGCCAAGATCGGACGAACACTGAAGCTTTCTTT.

The V and J genes are TRBV7-8 and TRBJ2-1; TRBD2 matches 7 bases. This CDR3 has 13 residues. Germline CDR1 SGHVS, CDR2 FQNEAQ. CDR3 coding DNA: TGTACGTGCGGGGCGGGAGCCTACAATGAGCAGTTCTTC. Translating it yields CTCGAGAYNEQFF.

The rearrangement links TRBV29-1 to TRBJ2-1, with D possibly TRBD2 on 5 matching bases. Germline CDR1 and CDR2: SQVTM and ANQGSEA. The length of the CDR3 is 12 residues. Trimming took 3 bases from V and 6 from J, leaving 9 bases between them. The CDR3 here is CSVDGEGNEQFF. The CDR3 DNA sequence: TGCAGCGTTGATGGCGAGGGCAATGAGCAGTTCTTC.

Only one count was recorded for this clone. The V gene is TRBV29-1, the J gene TRBJ2-1; D perhaps matches TRBD2 (6 bases). V was clipped by 6 bases and J by 9 bases, with 21 bases between them. Germline CDR1 is SQVTM and CDR2 is ANQGSEA. This CDR3 comprises 14 residues. CDR3 residues: CSVPIAPWGGEQFF. As DNA, the CDR3 is TGCAGCGTCCCAATAGCGCCCTGGGGAGGTGAGCAGTTCTTC.

This chain uses TRBV13 with TRBJ2-5; 8 positions agree with TRBD2. Germline CDR1 PRHDT, CDR2 FYEKMQ (reference sequence). This CDR3 is built from 14 residues. V gave up 5 bases and J gave up 4 bases; unmatched junction bases: 6. In DNA, the CDR3 is TGTGCCAGCAGCCCACCGGGAGGGGCAGAGACCCAGTACTTC. Translation: CASSPPGGAETQYF.

The chain combines TRBV28 with TRBJ1-1; D is unclear. This CDR3 contains 15 residues. The V and J ends lost 0 bases and 1 base respectively, with 9 bases between them. CDR1 and CDR2 (germline): MDHEN, SYDVKM. The chain's CDR3 is CASSLWTGWNTEAFF. The DNA for the CDR3 is TGTGCCAGCAGTTTATGGACGGGGTGGAACACTGAAGCTTTCTTT.

The rearrangement joins TRBV28 to TRBJ2-1; tentatively, D is TRBD2 (5 bases). CDR1 is MDHEN and CDR2 is SYDVKM in the germline V gene. The CDR3 covers 14 residues. V was shortened by 4 bases and J by 2 bases, with 9 bases between the two germline ends. The CDR3 nucleotides read TGTGCCAGCAGTTCCTCGGGGACCTACAATGAGCAGTTCTTC. It yields the protein CASSSSGTYNEQFF.

This chain connects TRBV30 to TRBJ2-1; D may be TRBD1 (6 bases). V was clipped by 4 bases and J by 4 bases, with 11 bases between them. Germline loops: CDR1 GTSNPN, CDR2 SVGIG (reference sequence). The CDR3 length is 13 residues. The CDR3 sequence: CAWTGDNYNEQFF. The CDR3 DNA reads as TGTGCCTGGACAGGGGACAATTACAATGAGCAGTTCTTC. The complete variable domain, with remaining parts taken from reference TRBV30 and TRBJ2-1, reads SQTIHQWPATLVQPVGSPLSLECTVEGTSNPNLYWYRQAAGRGLQLLFYSVGIGQISSEVPQNLSASRPQDRQFILSSKKLLLSDSGFYLCAWTGDNYNEQFFGPGTRLTVL.